This T cell receptor beta chain was profiled in a study of T cell responses to AZD1222 COVID-19 vaccine. With 0 bases removed from V and 1 base from J, the gap between germline ends came to 7 bases. CDR1 is SGHNT and CDR2 is YYREEE in the germline V gene (reference sequence). This CDR3 has 14 amino acids. In regard to this clone: The antigen remains unidentified.

TCRdb's table, derived via immunoSEQ multiplex PCR, lists solely in-frame clones and lacks some. This repertoire shows about 130,000 clones, approximately 88% found once; its top ten account for 5% to 6%. Whole-study findings and limits: Repertoire collection took place solely once the T cell response had peaked. Mapped onto spike, vaccine-associated CD4 TCRs spanned it and were dominant at 160-218 and 743-854. Recipients of AZD1222 seropositive at baseline numbered only 5 to 7.

The receptor comes from an adult who received the AZD1222 COVID-19 vaccine. The chain couples TRBV5-4 to TRBJ1-1; weak D call: TRBD1 (5 bases). This material consisted of peripheral blood, taken 28 days after the second AZD1222 dose. The CDR3 DNA reads TGTGCCAGCAGCTTGGTCAGGGAGAACACTGAAGCTTTCTTT. Amino acid sequence: CASSLVRENTEAFF.